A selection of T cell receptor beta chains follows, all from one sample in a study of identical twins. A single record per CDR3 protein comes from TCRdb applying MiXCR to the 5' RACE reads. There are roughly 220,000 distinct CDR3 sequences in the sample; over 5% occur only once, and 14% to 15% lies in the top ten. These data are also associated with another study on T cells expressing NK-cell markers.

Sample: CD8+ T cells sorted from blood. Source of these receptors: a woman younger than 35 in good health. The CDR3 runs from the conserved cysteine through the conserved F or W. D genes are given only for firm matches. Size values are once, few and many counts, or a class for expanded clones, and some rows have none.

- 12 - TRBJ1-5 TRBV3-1 CASSQGYWPQHF TGTGCCAGCAGCCAAGGGTATTGGCCCCAGCATTTT
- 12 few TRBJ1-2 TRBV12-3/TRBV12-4 CASISGSYGYTF TGTGCCAGCATCTCAGGATCCTATGGCTACACCTTC
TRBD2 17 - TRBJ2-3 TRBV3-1 CASSQDMGSGGADTQYF TGTGCCAGCAGCCAAGATATGGGAAGCGGGGGGGCGGATACGCAGTATTTT
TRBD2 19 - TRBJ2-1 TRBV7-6 CASSPPGGGAPKPYNEQFF TGTGCCAGCAGCCCGCCGGGCGGGGGGGCTCCTAAACCCTACAATGAGCAGTTCTTC
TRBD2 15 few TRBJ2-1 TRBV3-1 CASTQAGGTYNEQFF TGTGCCAGCACCCAAGCGGGAGGCACCTACAATGAGCAGTTCTTC
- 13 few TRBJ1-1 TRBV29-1 CSVEWGTDTEAFF TGCAGCGTTGAATGGGGGACTGACACTGAAGCTTTCTTT
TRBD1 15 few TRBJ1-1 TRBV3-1 CASSQDDRDWTEAFF TGTGCCAGCAGCCAGGACGACAGGGATTGGACTGAAGCTTTCTTT
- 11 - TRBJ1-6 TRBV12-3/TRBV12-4 CAIPEGPPLHF TGTGCCATACCCGAGGGGCCACCCCTCCACTTT
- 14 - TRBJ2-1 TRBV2 CASIVQGKGNEQFF TGTGCCAGCATAGTTCAGGGCAAGGGCAATGAGCAGTTCTTC
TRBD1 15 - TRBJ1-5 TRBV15 CATSRDRGSNQPQHF TGTGCCACCTCGAGGGACAGGGGGTCCAATCAGCCCCAGCATTTT
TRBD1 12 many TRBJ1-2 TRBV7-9 CASSSTGDGYTF TGTGCCAGCAGCTCGACAGGGGATGGCTACACCTTC
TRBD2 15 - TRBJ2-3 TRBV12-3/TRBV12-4 CASSTSGSNPDTQYF TGTGCCAGCAGTACTAGCGGGAGTAACCCAGATACGCAGTATTTT
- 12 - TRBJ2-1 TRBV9 CASSVDLSGLFF TGTGCCAGCAGCGTAGATCTCAGCGGCCTGTTCTTC
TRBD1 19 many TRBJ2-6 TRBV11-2 CASSPRPGTGFGGANVLTF TGTGCCAGCAGCCCACGTCCCGGGACAGGGTTCGGCGGGGCCAACGTCCTGACTTTC
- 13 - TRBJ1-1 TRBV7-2 CASSLSAGAEAFF TGTGCCAGCAGCTTAAGCGCTGGGGCTGAAGCTTTCTTT
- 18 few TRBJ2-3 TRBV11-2 CASSLEVYGGEYTDTQYF TGTGCCAGCAGCTTAGAAGTCTATGGCGGCGAGTACACAGATACGCAGTATTTT
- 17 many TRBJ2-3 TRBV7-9 CASSLPPASDMPDTQYF TGTGCCAGCAGCTTACCCCCGGCTAGCGATATGCCAGATACGCAGTATTTT
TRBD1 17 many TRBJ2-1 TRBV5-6 CASSSKPGQGRRDEQFF TGTGCCAGCAGCTCAAAACCGGGACAGGGGAGAAGGGATGAGCAGTTCTTC